This T cell receptor beta chain came from a study of vaccination effects on CD4 cells after COVID-19 (dated by TCRdb to the early 2020s). The study in broad terms: Participants received two doses of either the BNT162b2 or the mRNA-1273 mRNA SARS-CoV-2 vaccine. Cultures from other donors in the study were sequenced with the Oncomine TCR Beta short-read assay on an Illumina iSeq 100. Altogether, approximately 10 COVID-19 convalescent patients and a handful of SARS-CoV-2-naive healthy vaccine recipients made up the full study. SARS-CoV-2 spike-specific CD4+ TCR repertoires from before and after mRNA vaccination were compared in COVID-19 convalescent patients and in infection-naive vaccine recipients. Pre-vaccine samples from a couple of convalescent patients were drawn 16 days and one week before the first dose, 142 and 148 days after COVID-19 diagnosis. Study-wide conclusions, independent of this receptor: Both infection-induced and vaccine-induced clones contracted markedly at late post-vaccination timepoints, which is consistent with waning T cell responses. Limitations of the study were the small number of convalescent patients and the absence of early post-infection timepoints. For convalescent patients, new clones induced by the vaccine made up most of the post-vaccine spike-reactive repertoire, and these new clones were largely distinct from the clones induced by infection.

Comment on this clone: This clone's antigen is unknown. Per-nucleotide qualities are absent, and no much larger clonotype sits a single base away.

In the ViraFEST assay, PBMC were stimulated with viral peptide pools, and TCR sequencing was then used to find antigen-specific CD4+ T cell clonotypes based on their expansion. After less than 13 days of culture, CD4+ T cells were isolated with the EasySep CD4+ T cell isolation kit. PCR-confirmed SARS-CoV-2 infection had occurred in convalescent patients between March and December 2020, before the Alpha, Beta and Delta variants emerged in the United States. Each well held 1.5 million to 2.5 million PBMC cultured in IMDM containing approximately 5% human AB serum, roughly 9.9 IU/ml IL-2 and gentamicin, along with about 10 ug/ml peptides. On days 3 and 7, half of the culture medium was replaced with fresh IL-2-containing medium. Unless otherwise noted, each peptide stimulation condition was cultured in triplicate wells. Using Ficoll-Paque Plus gradient centrifugation, PBMC were separated from whole blood and then either used fresh or cryopreserved at -140C. Genomic DNA was extracted from cultured CD4+ T cells with the QIAamp micro DNA kit.

The germline V gene gives CDR1 as KGHSH and CDR2 as LQKENI. V loses 10 bases, J loses 0 bases, and the germline ends lie 14 bases apart. The CDR3 starts with the cysteine, ends with the phenylalanine, and has 14 residues. Here the CDR3 DNA is all that survives: 42 bases in frame from base 1. Receptors were amplified or captured by the immunoSEQ multiplex PCR assay. DNA from the CD4+ T cells that had been cultured and isolated underwent TCR beta CDR3 sequencing. The paper's processing steps were these. Non-productive TCR sequences were removed and reads were trimmed to the CDR3 region, keeping CDR3s of at least 7 amino acids. Antigen-specific clonotypes were identified using the MANAFEST web app by comparison of expansion in peptide wells against reference cultures. To count as positive, a clone had to show expansion at FDR<0.05 compared with the reference and with all other wells, an odds ratio above 5, and a frequency above 0.1% in two replicate wells. Clonotypes significantly expanded in SARS-CoV-2 spike wells and in at least one common cold coronavirus spike condition were defined as cross-reactive. CDR3 similarity was assessed by Levenshtein distance with the stringdist R package, and unrooted trees were built with ape in R 3.6.1. Not all clones reach the TCRdb copy of this immuneACCESS table, which keeps in-frame sequences only. Checked studies attribute under half of the gap to unresolved V genes and leave the rest unexplained. V and J calls and clone size follow that table, whereas D and trimming were derived from the DNA. This sample gives nearly 45,000 clones in total; around 72% of them show up just once. Clones ranked in the top ten supply 29% of the sample.

This receptor was taken from a human donor who had a prior SARS-CoV-2 infection. This specimen consisted of CD4+ T cells from PBMCs cultured with a peptide pool, obtained before COVID-19 vaccination. The chain is encoded by TRBV18 joined to TRBJ2-3; the D gene identity is not certain. The DNA sequence is TGTGCCAACTCCGAAACGAGTAGCACAGATACGCAGTATTTT. This translates into CANSETSSTDTQYF.